One sample yielded the 9 T cell receptor beta chains listed below, sequenced in a study of cytomegalovirus exposure and HLA in healthy donors. A multiplex PCR was run with 60 Vbeta primers and 13 Jbeta primers. Libraries were prepared by immunoSEQ multiplex PCR; TCRdb keeps only in-frame clonotypes and omits some of them. The sample includes some 200,000 clones, roughly four fifths of them seen just once. The source material was PBMCs. These receptors were obtained from a man aged 45-65 years in good health and CMV-seronegative.

The chain uses TRBV19 and TRBJ2-2; D perhaps matches TRBD1 (5 bases). V was trimmed by 7 bases and J by 2 bases, leaving 14 bases between them. The length of the CDR3 is 15 residues. Germline CDR1 LNHDA, CDR2 SQIVND (reference sequence). The CDR3 DNA reads TGTGCCAGTAAGGACATGAAGGGAAACACCGGGGAGCTGTTTTTT. This encodes CASKDMKGNTGELFF.

The DNA for the CDR3 is TGTGCCAGTAGTCCCCTTTTATACTCCTCTGGAAACACCATATATTTT. Its translation: CASSPLLYSSGNTIYF. This chain joins TRBV19 and TRBJ1-3; D gene ambiguous. V lost 5 bases to trimming and J lost 0 bases, with 14 bases between them. The CDR3 extends over 16 amino acids. CDR1 is LNHDA and CDR2 is SQIVND in the germline V gene (reference sequence).

The gene calls are TRBV4-3 and TRBJ2-7; possibly TRBD1 for D (6 bases). The CDR3 has 14 amino acids. Germline assignment: CDR1 LGHNA and CDR2 YSLEER. The germline V and J ends were trimmed by 3 bases and 2 bases, with 11 bases remaining between them. The CDR3 region is CASSQTGQPYEQYF. CDR3 nucleotides: TGCGCCAGCAGCCAGACCGGACAGCCCTACGAGCAGTACTTC.

This clone was found a few times. This chain connects TRBV9 to TRBJ1-5; maybe TRBD1 (6 bases). Germline CDR1 is SGDLS and CDR2 is YYNGEE. Deletions cut 1 base from V and 9 bases from J, with 14 bases between. CDR3 length equals 14 residues. CDR3 region: CASSVRGFGGPQHF. For the CDR3, the DNA is TGTGCCAGCAGCGTAAGGGGGTTTGGAGGGCCCCAGCATTTT.

The V and J genes are TRBV6-4 and TRBJ1-2; D is unresolved. V lost 6 bases and J 4 bases, leaving 12 bases between the germline ends. This CDR3 is 13 amino acids long. Germline V gene sequence: CDR1 MRHNA, CDR2 SNTAGT. Written as DNA, the CDR3 is TGTGCCAGCAGCCCTGCGGAGGGCTATGGCTACACCTTC. It is translated as CASSPAEGYGYTF.

This chain connects TRBV2 to TRBJ2-5; 7 nucleotides line up with TRBD1. The assigned J gene may be wrong: the sequence end matches TRBJ2-7 better. The V gene's germline CDR1 is SNHLY and CDR2 FYNNEI. The CDR3 loop spans 13 amino acids. As DNA, the CDR3 is TGTGCCAGCACCCCGGGACAGATCTACGAGCAGTACTTC. Its protein is CASTPGQIYEQYF.

J is TRBJ1-6 and V is TRBV14, with D maybe TRBD1 (6 bases). The CDR3 consists of 15 residues. Trimming removed 1 base from V and 7 bases from J, with 11 bases in between. Germline V gene data show CDR1 as SGHDN and CDR2 as FVKESK. Here the CDR3 DNA reads TGTGCCAGCAGCCAAGTCCTGACAGGCAATTCACCCCTCCACTTT. Translation: CASSQVLTGNSPLHF.

This rearrangement joins TRBV6-4 to TRBJ1-5, with D unresolved. CDR1 is MRHNA and CDR2 is SNTAGT in the germline V gene. V shed 6 bases and J shed 4 bases, with 10 bases lying between them. This CDR3 is 13 amino acids long. CDR3 nucleotides: TGTGCCAGCAGACGCAACGCGAATCAGCCCCAGCATTTT. Translated: CASRRNANQPQHF.

The rearrangement links TRBV28 to TRBJ2-7; no clear D. Germline V CDR1 and CDR2: MDHEN, SYDVKM. This CDR3 spans 14 amino acids. V lost 2 bases, J lost 0 bases, and 8 bases lay in between. CDR3 sequence reads: CASSLPISSYEQYF. The CDR3 DNA is TGTGCCAGCAGTTTACCCATTAGCTCCTACGAGCAGTACTTC.